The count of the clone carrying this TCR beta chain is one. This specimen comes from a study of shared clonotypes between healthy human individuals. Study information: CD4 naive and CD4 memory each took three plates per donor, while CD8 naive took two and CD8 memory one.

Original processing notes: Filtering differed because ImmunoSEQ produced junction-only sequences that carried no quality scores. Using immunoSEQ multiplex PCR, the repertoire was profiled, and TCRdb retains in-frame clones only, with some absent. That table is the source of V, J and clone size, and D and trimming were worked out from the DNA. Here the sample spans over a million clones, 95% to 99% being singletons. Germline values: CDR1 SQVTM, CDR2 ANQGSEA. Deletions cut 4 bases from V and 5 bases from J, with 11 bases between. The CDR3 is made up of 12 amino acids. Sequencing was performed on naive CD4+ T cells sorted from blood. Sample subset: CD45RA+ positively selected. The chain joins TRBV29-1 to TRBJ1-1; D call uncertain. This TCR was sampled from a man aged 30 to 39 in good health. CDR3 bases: TGCAGCGTTGGAGACATCAGGACTGAAGCTTTCTTT. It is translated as CSVGDIRTEAFF.